This T cell receptor (beta chain) comes out of a study of blood T cell repertoires in COVID-19. Study-wide context: COVID-19 samples from acute and convalescent phases originated in the United States, Italy and Spain.

TCRdb's copy holds only in-frame clones and misses some; the assay was immunoSEQ multiplex PCR. In the table there are under 150,000 clones, approximately 83% of which are singletons. CDR1 and CDR2 (germline): MNHNY, SVGAGI (reference sequence). There are 14 residues in the CDR3. V was cut by 4 bases and J by 2 bases, with 11 bases left in between. The specimen sequenced was peripheral blood. This clonotype was obtained from a woman aged 60-75 years with acute or convalescent COVID-19. V gene TRBV6-6 combines with J gene TRBJ2-5; a possible D gene is TRBD1 (5 bases). The CDR3 reads CASSLPGWQETQYF. CDR3 nucleotide sequence: TGTGCCAGCAGTTTACCAGGGTGGCAAGAGACCCAGTACTTC.